This T cell receptor (beta chain) was identified during a study of blood T cell repertoires in COVID-19. Looking at the study overall: Specimens from acute and convalescent COVID-19 originated in the United States, Italy and Spain. The analysed material was cDNA or gDNA that came from T cells, B-cell-depleted T cells, or PBMCs.

This CDR3 contains 13 residues. V dropped 3 bases and J dropped 10 bases, with 14 bases sitting between them. CDR1 is SGHNT, CDR2 YYREEE, per germline (reference sequence). This clone was detected only once. How the authors handled the data: Amplification of reference gene primers was used by the study to estimate nucleated cell counts. Clones were read by immunoSEQ multiplex PCR, and TCRdb kept only the in-frame ones, dropping some. That table gives V, J and clone size, and the DNA gave D and trimming. The data hold 150,000 to 200,000 clones, with almost 80% observed a single time. This TCR derives from a man aged 55 to 70 with active or convalescent COVID-19. The gene calls are TRBV5-4 and TRBJ2-1; possible D gene TRBD1, 6 bases. The sequenced sample consisted of peripheral blood. CDR3 residues: CASSYDRSGEQFF. The CDR3 region has the DNA TGTGCCAGCAGCTACGACAGGTCGGGCGAGCAGTTCTTC.